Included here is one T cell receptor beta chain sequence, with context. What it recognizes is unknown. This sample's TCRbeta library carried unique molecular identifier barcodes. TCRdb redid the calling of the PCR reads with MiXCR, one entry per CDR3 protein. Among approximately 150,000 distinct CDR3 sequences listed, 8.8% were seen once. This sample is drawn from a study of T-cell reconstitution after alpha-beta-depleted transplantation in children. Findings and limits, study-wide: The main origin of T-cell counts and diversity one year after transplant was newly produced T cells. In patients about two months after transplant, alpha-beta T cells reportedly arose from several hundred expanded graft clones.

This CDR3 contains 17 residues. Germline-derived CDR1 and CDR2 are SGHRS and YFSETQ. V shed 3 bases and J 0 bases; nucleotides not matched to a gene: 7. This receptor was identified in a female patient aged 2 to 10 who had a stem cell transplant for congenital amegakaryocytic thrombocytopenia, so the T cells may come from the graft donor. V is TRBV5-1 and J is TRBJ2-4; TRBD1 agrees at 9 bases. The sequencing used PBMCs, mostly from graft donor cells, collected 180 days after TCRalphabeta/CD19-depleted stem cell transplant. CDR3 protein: CASSYLPGQGAKNIQYF. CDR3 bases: TGCGCCAGCAGCTACTTACCGGGACAGGGAGCCAAAAACATTCAGTACTTC.